The 8 T cell receptor beta chains given below trace back to one sample, sequenced in a study of T cells in Graves' hyperthyroidism and ophthalmopathy. The TCR beta CDR3 regions underwent amplification using RNA transcripts as the source. The TCR CDR3 first-round RT-PCR relied on the HTBI primer set. TCRdb re-analysed the multiplex PCR reads in MiXCR, keeping a single row per CDR3 protein. The sample consists of around 620,000 distinct CDR3 sequences, around 16% of them appearing once. What was sequenced was blood. These TCRs come from a woman aged 25 to 39 with Graves' hyperthyroidism.

There are many counts of this clonotype. CDR3 sequence: CASSETGANTGELFF. CDR3 nucleotides: TGTGCCAGCAGTGAAACGGGGGCGAACACCGGGGAGCTGTTTTTT. The chain uses TRBV2 and TRBJ2-2; the D gene is possibly TRBD2 (6 bases). Germline CDR1 and CDR2: SNHLY and FYNNEI. Between the trimmed V and J ends, which lost 2 bases and 0 bases, there was a span of 7 bases. The CDR3 extends over 15 amino acids.

This clonotype has at least ten counts. The chain uses TRBV28 and TRBJ1-1; 11 nucleotides line up with TRBD1. CDR3 length equals 16 residues. Per the germline V gene, CDR1 is MDHEN and CDR2 is SYDVKM. The V segment lost 6 bases and the J segment 1 base; nucleotides outside the gene matches: 7. CDR3 in DNA: TGTGCCAGCAGGACGGGACAGGGGGACGGGAACACTGAAGCTTTCTTT. As protein: CASRTGQGDGNTEAFF.

The chain couples TRBV30 to TRBJ2-3, with D maybe TRBD2 (5 bases). The germline V and J ends were trimmed by 7 bases and 2 bases, with 10 bases remaining between them. The CDR3 consists of 12 residues. Germline V gene sequence: CDR1 GTSNPN, CDR2 SVGIG (reference sequence). The CDR3 DNA follows: TGTGCCTCGGACTGGCTCACAGATACGCAGTATTTT. Protein: CASDWLTDTQYF. The full variable domain, with the rest looked up from reference TRBV30 and TRBJ2-3, is SQTIHQWPATLVQPVGSPLSLECTVEGTSNPNLYWYRQAAGRGLQLLFYSVGIGQISSEVPQNLSASRPQDRQFILSSKKLLLSDSGFYLCASDWLTDTQYFGPGTRLTVL.

This clonotype came up many times. The J gene is TRBJ2-7, the V gene TRBV29-1; 7 bases line up with TRBD2. Germline assignment: CDR1 SQVTM and CDR2 ANQGSEA. CDR3 size: 13 residues. With 6 bases clipped from V and 2 bases from J, the junction kept 7 bases outside the gene matches. The chain's CDR3 is CSVATSATYEQYF. The CDR3 DNA follows: TGCAGCGTCGCCACTAGCGCGACCTACGAGCAGTACTTC.

Details on this clonotype: The junction differs from germline at one of its ends, possibly a read error. This sequence joins TRBV12-3 or TRBV12-4 and TRBJ2-1, with 11 bases that match TRBD2. The CDR3 spans 13 residues. The CDR3 coding sequence is TGTGCCAGCAGTCTAGCGGGAGGTAATGGGCAGTTCTTC. Its protein is CASSLAGGNGQFF.

This clonotype was recorded many times. This chain links TRBV11-2 with TRBJ2-1; 10 bases are shared with TRBD1. Germline V gene data show CDR1 as SGHAT and CDR2 as FQNNGV. V was pared by 0 bases and J by 9 bases, with 11 bases of the junction left unmatched. The CDR3 covers 17 residues. The CDR3 DNA reads TGTGCCAGCAGCTTAGATTTCGGGGACAGGGGCCCCGTTGAGCAGTTCTTC. This encodes CASSLDFGDRGPVEQFF.

The gene calls are TRBV9 and TRBJ2-1, with no clear D. This CDR3 spans 15 amino acids. Per the germline V gene, CDR1 is SGDLS and CDR2 is YYNGEE. Trimming took off 4 bases at V and 0 bases at J, with 11 bases between the two ends. This chain's CDR3 is CASSLDPFSYNEQFF. The CDR3 DNA reads TGTGCCAGCAGCTTAGATCCCTTCTCCTACAATGAGCAGTTCTTC.

This clonotype was seen many times. The chain combines TRBV19 with TRBJ2-4, with D maybe TRBD2 (6 bases). This CDR3 region has 15 residues. Per germline, CDR1 LNHDA and CDR2 SQIVND (reference sequence). The V end was cut by 5 bases, the J end by 6 bases, with 17 bases between. The CDR3 DNA sequence: TGTGCCAGTAGTTCGCCCGGGGAGGTCGGAAACATTCAGTACTTC. It codes for CASSSPGEVGNIQYF.